The TCR beta chain under discussion was sequenced for a study of breast tumors, draining lymph nodes, adjacent tissues. This clonotype occurred many times. This may stem from a read error, because a much larger clone lies one nucleotide away. Samples came from axillary lymph nodes draining the breast cancer. V was clipped by 8 bases and J by 7 bases, with 23 bases between them. Germline V gene sequence: CDR1 DFQATT, CDR2 SNEGSKA (reference sequence). The CDR3 contains 14 residues. TCRdb re-called the multiplex PCR reads with MiXCR, one entry per CDR3 protein. The data show 150,000 or so distinct CDR3 sequences, 25% to 40% seen once.

Input material: axillary lymph node tissue. This receptor was identified in a female donor with breast cancer. Some clones in this sample may be carry-over from other donors' samples. The chain combines TRBV20-1 with TRBJ2-5; D is possibly TRBD2 (6 bases). CDR3 loop: CSLAGPGVGATQYF. The CDR3 coding sequence is TGCAGTCTCGCCGGCCCGGGAGTCGGAGCGACCCAGTACTTC.